The source of this T cell receptor beta chain is a study of neoadjuvant anti-PD-1 for oral cavity cancer (dated by TCRdb to the early 2020s). Broadly, across the study: Three to four biweekly doses of nivolumab at 3 mg/kg were mostly administered to patients before curative-intent surgical resection. For patients who did not progress, a fourth nivolumab dose was given around day 43, followed by definitive surgical resection on days 50-56. Under RECIST 1.1, patients with complete response, partial response or stable disease were classed as responders, and patients with progression were classed as non-responders. The parent correlative cohort included over nine patients, with an approximately 34% response rate. The study at large found these results: A higher pretreatment blood Treg/Th17 ratio correlated with both higher pretreatment blood TCRbeta clonality and lower post-treatment tumor TCRbeta clonality. The TCR analyses had only three patients in each response group, and the authors called for validation in larger cohorts. After neoadjuvant nivolumab, non-responders showed significantly higher T cell clonality (Gini index) in PBMCs than responders did.

For deep sequencing, each PBMC sample was run in six replicates, with libraries mostly built from about 480 ng of input genomic DNA. TCRbeta libraries were prepared with the immunoSEQ hsTCRbeta kit according to the manufacturer's instructions. Sequencing of the completed libraries took place using an Illumina NovaSeq 6000 S4 flow cell after they had been pooled to 2.5 to 3.5 nM. From the authors' description of their analysis: The immunoSEQ Analyzer was used for raw data preprocessing and quality control. The analysis was restricted to productive rearrangements, with each unique CDR3 amino acid sequence defining a clonotype. Repertoire clonality was estimated as the Gini-Simpson index, which was computed with the R package tcR. Student's t test was used to compare Gini indices, and Pearson correlation was used to assess associations with tumor size change. TCRdb took over this immuneACCESS table, retaining in-frame rearrangements with V and J assigned. Such tables are incomplete; in checked studies, under half of the missing clones stem from an unresolved V gene, and the remainder is unexplained. V and J calls and clone size come straight from that table; D and trimming were deduced from the DNA. This sample comprises around 30,000 clones, about 83% of them detected only once. The top ten clonotypes cover around 3.2% of the sample.

The sample's time point label, in plain terms: before neoadjuvant nivolumab. Patients had been newly diagnosed with stage II-IVA oral cavity squamous cell carcinoma, and no prior systemic or radiation treatment had been given to the patients. Everyone in the cohort had locally advanced, HPV-negative oral cavity squamous cell carcinoma. Peripheral blood mononuclear cells were analyzed directly, without maintenance or expansion in culture. Samples came from a longitudinal correlative study of a single-arm phase II trial of neoadjuvant nivolumab in oral cavity squamous cell carcinoma. Subject-matched pre- and post-treatment PBMCs and tumors from three responders and three non-responders underwent genomic DNA-based TCRbeta sequencing. Peripheral blood mononuclear cells were collected before nivolumab treatment and were collected again after treatment, at the time of surgery. Genomic DNA was isolated from PBMCs using the Maxwell RSC DNA from Cells kit.

Taken from the germline V gene, the CDR1 and CDR2 loops are SGHDN and FVKESK. The trim is 4 bases for V and 1 base for J, with a gap of 10 bases between the germline ends. The CDR3 holds 15 amino acids from the cysteine to the phenylalanine. Only the CDR3 DNA is retained, 45 bases long and in frame from the first base. As regards this clone: Its recognized antigen is unknown. No base qualities exist here, and no much larger clone lies one base off it.

Recombination connected TRBV14 to TRBJ2-2; the D segment could be TRBD2, given 6 matching bases. Specimen: PBMCs, collected before nivolumab (anti-PD-1) treatment. The source of this sequence is a person aged 35 to 85 with oral cavity squamous cell carcinoma. The CDR3 reads CASSPRDLNTGELFF. DNA sequence: TGTGCCAGCAGCCCCCGGGACTTGAACACCGGGGAGCTGTTTTTT.